One and the same sample provided the 20 T cell receptor beta chains below, sequenced in a study of graft-versus-host responses after intestinal transplantation. Generated by immunoSEQ multiplex PCR, the TCRdb table keeps only in-frame clones and is missing some. The table shows some 120,000 clones, with about 92% occurring only once. Their antigen targets remain unknown. Sequencing was performed on unstimulated CD8+ T cells sorted from spleen or lymph node cells, taken before transplant. These TCRs come from a human donor who was the organ donor for an intestinal transplant.

V usage is TRBV13 and J usage is TRBJ2-3; D possibly corresponds to TRBD2 (5 bases). CDR3 length equals 14 residues. The V gene lost 6 bases and the J gene lost 1 base, with 11 bases spanning the gap. The germline CDR1 and CDR2 sequences are PRHDT and FYEKMQ (reference sequence). The CDR3 DNA is TGTGCCAGCAGTGGAGGCCGGCGCACAGATACGCAGTATTTT. Translation gives CASSGGRRTDTQYF.

The chain uses TRBV27 and TRBJ2-7; D gene unclear. The germline V and J ends were trimmed by 0 bases and 3 bases, with 6 bases remaining between them. Germline CDR1 MNHEY, CDR2 SMNVEV (reference sequence). This CDR3 is built from 13 residues. CDR3 region: CASSLSPYYEQYF. The CDR3 DNA sequence: TGTGCCAGCAGTTTATCCCCCTACTACGAGCAGTACTTC.

The chain is built from TRBV6-1 and TRBJ1-1, with D perhaps matching TRBD1 (5 bases). The germline CDR1 and CDR2 sequences are MNHNS and SASEGT. V lost 6 bases and J 0 bases, leaving 11 bases between the germline ends. CDR3 length equals 14 residues. The CDR3 region has the DNA TGTGCCAGCAGGGAGGGACCGATGAACACTGAAGCTTTCTTT. As protein: CASREGPMNTEAFF.

As regards this clone: This same CDR3 is encoded by further DNA sequences in the sample. The chain carries TRBV19 and TRBJ2-7; D is unclear. Germline V gives CDR1 LNHDA, CDR2 SQIVND (reference sequence). The germline V and J ends were trimmed by 1 base and 6 bases, with 4 bases remaining between them. This CDR3 has 11 amino acids. The CDR3 DNA is TGTGCCAGTAGTATAGGGGGCGAGCAGTACTTC. This translates into CASSIGGEQYF.

Worth noting for this clone: The same CDR3 also results from other DNA sequences found in this sample. This rearrangement joins TRBV19 to TRBJ1-1; 7 bases line up with TRBD1. Unmatched junction bases numbered 6, after V lost 3 bases and J lost 11 bases. The length of the CDR3 is 12 residues. Germline CDR1 and CDR2: LNHDA and SQIVND (reference sequence). The CDR3 DNA is TGTGCCAGTAGTATGGGGACAGTCGAGGCTTTCTTT. Its translation is CASSMGTVEAFF. Full variable domain (outside the CDR3, taken from reference TRBV19 and TRBJ1-1): DGGITQSPKYLFRKEGQNVTLSCEQNLNHDAMYWYRQDPGQGLRLIYYSQIVNDFQKGDIAEGYSVSREKKESFPLTVTSAQKNPTAFYLCASSMGTVEAFFGQGTRLTVV.

The CDR3 here is CASSTVTGVSYEQYF. Written as DNA, the CDR3 is TGTGCCAGCAGCACTGTGACAGGGGTGTCCTACGAGCAGTACTTC. V gene TRBV5-4 combines with J gene TRBJ2-7; 8 bases fit TRBD1. The CDR3 is 15 amino acids. CDR1 and CDR2 from the germline V gene are SGHNT and YYREEE (reference sequence). V shed 4 bases and J 1 base; nucleotides not matched to a gene: 7. The full variable domain, its missing parts supplied by reference TRBV5-4 and TRBJ2-7, is ETGVTQSPTHLIKTRGQQVTLRCSSQSGHNTVSWYQQALGQGPQFIFQYYREEENGRGNFPPRFSGLQFPNYSSELNVNALELDDSALYLCASSTVTGVSYEQYFGPGTRLTVT.

The chain recombines TRBV4-1 with TRBJ1-1; D unresolved. Germline lookup yields CDR1 MGHRA and CDR2 YSYEKL. CDR3 size: 13 residues. With 0 bases removed from V and 6 bases from J, the gap between germline ends came to 8 bases. The CDR3, as DNA: TGCGCCAGCAGCCAAGAGTCTTATGCTGAAGCTTTCTTT. Its protein product is CASSQESYAEAFF.

This clone was detected only once. The genes are TRBV19 and TRBJ1-1; TRBD1 might be the D (5 bases). There are 14 residues in the CDR3. Germline CDR1 LNHDA, CDR2 SQIVND (reference sequence). V was clipped by 8 bases and J by 4 bases, with 17 bases between them. In DNA form, the CDR3 reads TGTGCCAGTCCAAGTGGGGGGTATGGCACTGAAGCTTTCTTT. This sequence encodes CASPSGGYGTEAFF.

The chain is built from TRBV11-2 and TRBJ1-3, with unresolved D. Germline assignment: CDR1 SGHAT and CDR2 FQNNGV. The V gene lost 0 bases and the J gene lost 7 bases, with 4 bases spanning the gap. CDR3 length equals 12 residues. In nucleotides, the CDR3 is TGTGCCAGCAGCTTAGATGTGAACACCATATATTTT. Translating gives CASSLDVNTIYF.

The rearrangement links TRBV4-2 to TRBJ1-5; TRBD1 matches at 10 bases. V trimming: 4 bases; J trimming: 7 bases; junction bases outside the gene matches: 10. The CDR3 contains 16 residues. The germline V gene has CDR1 LGHNA and CDR2 YNFKEQ. This CDR3 reads CASSPGQGSTRQPQHF. The CDR3 DNA sequence: TGTGCCAGCAGCCCGGGACAGGGGAGCACAAGGCAGCCCCAGCATTTT.

V and J are TRBV5-6 and TRBJ2-1; 11 bases map to TRBD1. Germline-derived CDR1 and CDR2 are SGHDT and YYEEEE. The CDR3 covers 16 residues. J lost 8 bases, V lost 4 bases, and 11 bases had no gene match. The CDR3 nucleotides read TGTGCCAGCAGCATATCCGGGACAGGGGGGTGGGATGAGCAGTTCTTC. It is translated as CASSISGTGGWDEQFF.

The rearrangement links TRBV13 to TRBJ1-1, with D perhaps TRBD1 (5 bases). V lost 5 bases and J 7 bases, leaving 8 bases between the germline ends. Germline loops: CDR1 PRHDT, CDR2 FYEKMQ (reference sequence). The CDR3 loop spans 11 amino acids. Here the CDR3 reads CASSRQLEAFF. CDR3 bases: TGTGCCAGCAGCCGACAGCTTGAAGCTTTCTTT.

This clone was seen once. The gene calls are TRBV29-1 and TRBJ2-7, with TRBD2 identical over 7 bases. The CDR3 loop spans 13 amino acids. The V and J ends lost 4 bases and 2 bases, in that order; junction bases with no gene match: 5. Germline V gene lookup returns CDR1 SQVTM and CDR2 ANQGSEA. The CDR3 nucleotides read TGCAGCGTTGGGGAGGGACTTACCTACGAGCAGTACTTC. Translated: CSVGEGLTYEQYF.

The V and J genes are TRBV15 and TRBJ1-5; 7 bases map to TRBD1. The CDR3 length is 13 residues. The J segment lost 1 base and the V segment lost 9 bases, leaving 3 bases of the junction unmatched. Per germline, CDR1 LNHNV and CDR2 YYDKDF (reference sequence). The CDR3: CATPGGSNQPQHF. The CDR3 nucleotides read TGTGCCACTCCAGGGGGGAGCAATCAGCCCCAGCATTTT.

This chain connects TRBV9 to TRBJ1-1; TRBD1 might be the D (6 bases). CDR1 and CDR2 from the germline V gene are SGDLS and YYNGEE. This CDR3 spans 12 amino acids. With 9 bases removed from V and 4 bases from J, the gap between germline ends came to 13 bases. CDR3 sequence reads: CATRGASTEAFF. CDR3 nucleotides: TGTGCCACCCGGGGGGCCAGCACTGAAGCTTTCTTT. The full variable domain, rest sourced from reference TRBV9 and TRBJ1-1, is DSGVTQTPKHLITATGQRVTLRCSPRSGDLSVYWYQQSLDQGLQFLIQYYNGEERAKGNILERFSAQQFPDLHSELNLSSLELGDSALYFCATRGASTEAFFGQGTRLTVV.

The chain employs TRBV18 and TRBJ2-7, with TRBD1 identical over 8 bases. This CDR3 region has 14 residues. V trimming: 3 bases; J trimming: 2 bases; junction bases outside the gene matches: 3. Per the germline V gene, CDR1 is KGHSH and CDR2 is LQKENI. The CDR3 here is CASSPGQVPYEQYF. DNA for the CDR3: TGTGCCAGCTCACCGGGACAGGTACCCTACGAGCAGTACTTC.

V and J are TRBV27 and TRBJ2-5, with D perhaps matching TRBD2 (6 bases). Trimming took off 5 bases at V and 2 bases at J, with 12 bases between the two ends. The germline gives CDR1 MNHEY, CDR2 SMNVEV (reference sequence). The CDR3 spans 14 residues. As DNA, the CDR3 is TGTGCCAGCAGTCCCCCCGGGGGTCAAGAGACCCAGTACTTC. Protein sequence: CASSPPGGQETQYF.

The chain links TRBV7-9 to TRBJ2-7; D uncertain. The CDR3 length is 13 residues. Germline V gene sequence: CDR1 SEHNR, CDR2 FQNEAQ (reference sequence). The ends were cut back, 3 bases at V and 3 bases at J, with 9 bases in the middle. DNA for the CDR3: TGTGCCAGCAGCTTGGTAGGGAACTACGAGCAGTACTTC. It specifies CASSLVGNYEQYF.

The chain couples TRBV4-3 to TRBJ1-1; the D is unclear. The CDR3 has 12 amino acids. CDR1 LGHNA and CDR2 YSLEER come from the germline V gene. The V end lost 0 bases, the J end lost 8 bases, and 7 bases lay between the germline ends. The CDR3 DNA is TGCGCCAGCAGCCAAGATAGGGCGGAAGCTTTCTTT. Its protein is CASSQDRAEAFF.

The J gene is TRBJ1-5, the V gene TRBV28; D remains unclear. This CDR3 has 13 amino acids. The ends were cut back, 2 bases at V and 5 bases at J, with 7 bases in the middle. Per germline, CDR1 MDHEN and CDR2 SYDVKM. As DNA, the CDR3 is TGTGCCAGCAGTTTAAGGTCCGATCAGCCCCAGCATTTT. Translation: CASSLRSDQPQHF.